Sequencing of this T cell receptor (beta chain) was carried out in a study of cytomegalovirus exposure and HLA in healthy donors. Background on the study: Sequencing of roughly 180 million T cells in an earlier analysis found approximately 120 million unique TCR beta sequences.

On this clone itself: The antigen is undetermined.

The PCR employed 60 Vbeta primers together with 13 Jbeta primers. Sequencing used immunoSEQ multiplex PCR; TCRdb keeps in-frame clones, though not all of them. The sample shows 65,000 to 95,000 clones, and approximately 4.3% sits with its ten largest clones. Germline V gene lookup returns CDR1 SGHDT and CDR2 YYEEEE. V was clipped by 6 bases and J by 0 bases; unmatched bases: 7. The CDR3 is 15 residues long. Study-level findings and limits: As a later analysis showed, a missense DCLRE1C variant was linked to trimming of TCR beta V- and J-genes.

Sequenced: PBMCs. This receptor was obtained from a man under 40 in good health and CMV-seronegative. V and J are TRBV5-6 and TRBJ2-7, with 9 bases fitting TRBD1. CDR3 bases: TGTGCCAGCACCGAGGGGACAGGGCCCTCCTACGAGCAGTACTTC. Its protein is CASTEGTGPSYEQYF.